These T cell receptor beta chains were read from a single sample in a study of blood T cell repertoires in COVID-19. Here immunoSEQ multiplex PCR was the method, and the copy in TCRdb shows in-frame clones only, minus some. The profile shows 300,000 to 400,000 clones, approximately 88% of them singletons. The sample taken for sequencing was peripheral blood. The receptors were gathered from a woman aged 25 to 45 with COVID-19, enrolled during active disease. CDR3s include the opening cysteine and the closing phenylalanine or tryptophan. D genes are given only for firm matches. Size is stated for part of the rows, as once, few or many counts, or as a class when the clone is expanded.

J: TRBJ2-1; size: .; D: TRBD2; V: TRBV10-3; CDR3: CAIGQRGSSYNEQFF; DNA: TGTGCCATCGGCCAGCGGGGTAGCTCCTACAATGAGCAGTTCTTC
J: TRBJ2-2; size: .; D: TRBD1; V: TRBV6-6; CDR3: CASSPWTGRTGELFF; DNA: TGTGCCAGCAGTCCCTGGACAGGGAGAACCGGGGAGCTGTTTTTT
J: TRBJ1-5; size: .; D: TRBD1; V: TRBV28; CDR3: CASTPGQAGSNQPQHF; DNA: TGTGCCAGCACCCCGGGACAGGCGGGTAGCAATCAGCCCCAGCATTTT
J: TRBJ2-2; size: .; D: TRBD1; V: TRBV27; CDR3: CATRDRHTGELFF; DNA: TGTGCCACAAGGGACAGACACACCGGGGAGCTGTTTTTT
J: TRBJ2-2; size: .; D: TRBD2; V: TRBV7-2; CDR3: CASSLRLAGVPGELFF; DNA: TGTGCCAGCAGCTTAAGGCTAGCGGGGGTGCCCGGGGAGCTGTTTTTT
J: TRBJ2-7; size: .; D: TRBD1; V: TRBV2; CDR3: CASSNDRGYEQYF; DNA: TGTGCCAGCAGTAATGACAGGGGCTACGAGCAGTACTTC
J: TRBJ1-5; size: .; D: TRBD1; V: TRBV19; CDR3: CASSGQGQPQHF; DNA: TGTGCCAGTAGCGGACAGGGTCAGCCCCAGCATTTT
J: TRBJ2-3; size: .; D: .; V: TRBV7-9; CDR3: CASRPFLMRTQWGADTQYF; DNA: TGTGCCAGCAGACCTTTTTTGATGAGGACACAATGGGGGGCAGATACGCAGTATTTT
J: TRBJ2-3; size: .; D: .; V: TRBV24-1; CDR3: CATSDYKGGTDTQYF; DNA: TGTGCCACCAGTGATTATAAAGGGGGCACAGATACGCAGTATTTT
J: TRBJ2-1; size: .; D: TRBD2; V: TRBV24-1; CDR3: CATSDLLAGGKNEQFF; DNA: TGTGCCACCAGTGATTTGCTAGCGGGAGGGAAAAATGAGCAGTTCTTC
J: TRBJ2-1; size: .; D: .; V: TRBV11-2; CDR3: CASSLAPGQPSSYNEQFF; DNA: TGTGCCAGCAGCTTAGCCCCTGGACAGCCGAGCTCCTACAATGAGCAGTTCTTC
J: TRBJ1-2; size: .; D: TRBD1; V: TRBV7-2; CDR3: CASSLVFAGGNGYTF; DNA: TGTGCCAGCAGCTTGGTTTTTGCAGGGGGAAATGGCTACACCTTC
J: TRBJ1-3; size: .; D: .; V: TRBV10-2; CDR3: CASSRGDSLSSGNTIYF; DNA: TGCGCCAGCAGCCGAGGCGACAGCTTAAGCTCTGGAAACACCATATATTTT
J: TRBJ1-1; size: .; D: TRBD1; V: TRBV29-1; CDR3: CSAVQGRGTEAFF; DNA: TGCAGCGCTGTACAGGGGCGCGGCACTGAAGCTTTCTTT
J: TRBJ1-6; size: .; D: .; V: TRBV5-8; CDR3: CASSLLPHF; DNA: TGTGCCAGCAGCCTCCTTCCCCACTTT
J: TRBJ1-1; size: once; D: .; V: TRBV2; CDR3: CASTRELNTEAFF; DNA: TGTGCCAGCACCCGGGAGCTGAACACTGAAGCTTTCTTT
J: TRBJ2-3; size: .; D: .; V: TRBV4-1; CDR3: CASSQESVSTDTQYF; DNA: TGCGCCAGCAGCCAAGAGTCGGTTAGCACAGATACGCAGTATTTT
J: TRBJ2-1; size: .; D: .; V: TRBV3-1/TRBV3-2; CDR3: CASSQARGVRAYNEQFF; DNA: TGTGCCAGCAGCCAGGCCAGGGGGGTGAGAGCTTACAATGAGCAGTTCTTC
J: TRBJ1-4; size: .; D: TRBD1; V: TRBV18; CDR3: CASSPLGTGNEKLFF; DNA: TGTGCCAGCTCACCGCTCGGGACAGGGAATGAAAAACTGTTTTTT
J: TRBJ2-1; size: .; D: TRBD2; V: TRBV6-6; CDR3: CASTLSGGAYNEQFF; DNA: TGTGCCAGCACCCTGAGCGGGGGGGCTTACAATGAGCAGTTCTTC
J: TRBJ1-2; size: .; D: TRBD1; V: TRBV9; CDR3: CASSGGQFTF; DNA: TGTGCCAGCAGCGGGGGACAGTTCACCTTC
J: TRBJ2-7; size: .; D: .; V: TRBV11-2; CDR3: CASSLGRAYEQYF; DNA: TGTGCCAGCAGCTTAGGCAGGGCCTACGAGCAGTACTTC
J: TRBJ1-2; size: .; D: TRBD1; V: TRBV5-1; CDR3: CASSFRDRGDYGYTF; DNA: TGCGCCAGCAGCTTCCGGGACAGGGGGGACTATGGCTACACCTTC
J: TRBJ2-3; size: .; D: TRBD2; V: TRBV14; CDR3: CASSQDRGGRGSDTQYF; DNA: TGTGCCAGCAGCCAAGATCGGGGGGGAAGGGGATCAGATACGCAGTATTTT
J: TRBJ2-1; size: .; D: .; V: TRBV27; CDR3: CASSLSTGLQNAGRNEQFF; DNA: TGTGCCAGCAGTTTATCGACGGGACTCCAAAACGCCGGGCGCAATGAGCAGTTCTTC
J: TRBJ2-2; size: .; D: TRBD2; V: TRBV11-2; CDR3: CASSLGLAGPGELFF; DNA: TGTGCCAGCAGCTTGGGACTAGCGGGCCCCGGGGAGCTGTTTTTT
J: TRBJ2-1; size: .; D: TRBD2; V: TRBV10-2; CDR3: CAIRSGGAYNEQFF; DNA: TGCGCCATCCGTAGCGGGGGGGCCTACAATGAGCAGTTCTTC
J: TRBJ2-3; size: .; D: .; V: TRBV2; CDR3: CASRGGTSTDTQYF; DNA: TGTGCCAGCAGGGGGGGAACGAGCACAGATACGCAGTATTTT
J: TRBJ2-3; size: .; D: .; V: TRBV27; CDR3: CASSSPEGYTDTQYF; DNA: TGTGCCAGCAGTTCCCCCGAGGGCTACACAGATACGCAGTATTTT
J: TRBJ1-1; size: .; D: .; V: TRBV4-2; CDR3: CASSQDNFGGAEAFF; DNA: TGTGCCAGCAGCCAAGATAATTTTGGTGGGGCAGAAGCTTTCTTT
J: TRBJ1-1; size: .; D: .; V: TRBV7-9; CDR3: CASSLPGGQLNTEAFF; DNA: TGTGCCAGCAGCCTCCCCGGCGGGCAGTTGAACACTGAAGCTTTCTTT
J: TRBJ2-1; size: .; D: TRBD2; V: TRBV19; CDR3: CASSLNGASGSRGNEQFF; DNA: TGTGCCAGTAGCCTAAACGGGGCTAGCGGGAGCCGGGGCAATGAGCAGTTCTTC
J: TRBJ1-4; size: .; D: TRBD1; V: TRBV19; CDR3: CASRSLQGGGEKLFF; DNA: TGTGCCAGTAGGAGCTTACAGGGGGGAGGGGAAAAACTGTTTTTT
J: TRBJ2-3; size: .; D: TRBD1; V: TRBV11-3; CDR3: CASSLGGTGSDTQYF; DNA: TGTGCCAGCAGCTTAGGTGGGACAGGCTCAGATACGCAGTATTTT
J: TRBJ2-1; size: few; D: .; V: TRBV10-3; CDR3: CAISDSGANEQFF; DNA: TGTGCCATCAGTGACTCAGGGGCAAATGAGCAGTTCTTC
J: TRBJ2-5; size: .; D: TRBD1; V: TRBV7-2; CDR3: CASCPGQQETQYF; DNA: TGTGCCAGCTGTCCGGGACAGCAAGAGACCCAGTACTTC
J: TRBJ2-3; size: .; D: .; V: TRBV5-1; CDR3: CASSLPLAETGDTQYF; DNA: TGCGCCAGCAGCTTGCCATTAGCGGAGACTGGAGATACGCAGTATTTT
J: TRBJ1-4; size: .; D: .; V: TRBV11-3; CDR3: CASSPSHQANEKLFF; DNA: TGTGCCAGCAGCCCTTCCCACCAGGCTAATGAAAAACTGTTTTTT
J: TRBJ1-2; size: .; D: .; V: TRBV24-1; CDR3: CATRGSAGGGYTF; DNA: TGTGCCACCAGGGGATCGGCAGGAGGCGGCTACACCTTC